The 3 T cell receptor beta chains in this list originate from one sample, sequenced in a study of lymphopenia after photon versus proton radiotherapy. The method was immunoSEQ multiplex PCR; TCRdb's version includes in-frame clones alone and lacks a portion of them. The sample records tens of thousands of clones, around 84% being singletons. The sample here was peripheral blood, taken from a patient treated with proton-based radiotherapy. The receptor source for this set is a woman aged 70-85 years with pancreatic cancer. Some clones in this sample may be carry-over from other donors' samples.

V usage is TRBV7-2 and J usage is TRBJ2-5; a possible D gene is TRBD1 (6 bases). V was cut by 2 bases and J by 2 bases, with 18 bases left in between. The CDR3 has 17 amino acids. In germline, CDR1 is SGHTA, CDR2 FQGNSA. DNA of the CDR3: TGTGCCAGCAGCTTAAACTTCGTGATGGGGACACAAGAGACCCAGTACTTC. Encoded protein: CASSLNFVMGTQETQYF.

This chain links TRBV1 with TRBJ2-3. TRBV1 constitutes a pseudogene. The CDR3 is 15 residues long. CDR3 residues: CTSSQEGPHTDTQYF. CDR3 DNA sequence: TGCACCAGCAGCCAAGAGGGACCGCACACAGATACGCAGTATTTT.

The V and J genes are TRBV6-1 and TRBJ2-1; 8 bases align to TRBD2. CDR1 and CDR2 (germline): MNHNS, SASEGT. The CDR3 has 16 residues. After removal of 4 bases from V and 0 bases from J, the junction contained 5 bases not matched to a gene. The CDR3 coding sequence is TGTGCCAGCAGTGTGGTGCGGGAGGCCTCCTACAATGAGCAGTTCTTC. Amino acids: CASSVVREASYNEQFF.